This TCR beta chain was observed in a study of post-analysis software for immune sequencing data. Study-level points and caveats: Patients had higher frequencies than controls of a few TRBV segments, including TRBV5-6, TRBV5-1 and TRBV20-1. Multiple sclerosis patients showed significantly lower normalized Chao1 diversity than controls did.

The ends lost 4 bases at V and 1 base at J; junction bases unmatched: 5. Germline lookup yields CDR1 MRHNA and CDR2 SNTAGT. CDR3 length: 15 amino acids. The sample holds a few counts of this clonotype. Its antigen remains unknown. TCR beta libraries were prepared from cDNA with unique molecular identifiers. Via MiXCR, TCRdb re-called the PCR reads, giving one row per CDR3 protein. The sample includes hundreds of thousands of distinct CDR3 sequences, 40% to 55% of them seen just once. What was sequenced was blood. The chain combines TRBV6-4 with TRBJ2-5; 8 bases match TRBD2. This clonotype was obtained from a girl between 5 and 17 years old with multiple sclerosis. CDR3 sequence (DNA): TGTGCCAGCAGTGTCGAGACTAGCGCCCAAGAGACCCAGTACTTC. It encodes CASSVETSAQETQYF.